Listed below are T cell receptor beta chains from one sample, sequenced in a study of blood T cell repertoires in COVID-19. Here immunoSEQ multiplex PCR was the method, and the copy in TCRdb shows in-frame clones only, minus some. The sample contains roughly 230,000 clones, 80% to 85% of which appear only once. Sequenced input: peripheral blood. These receptors all come from a woman at least 80 years old with COVID-19, enrolled during active disease. Each CDR3 is given with its conserved first and last residue. A D gene is named only where the DNA matches it firmly. Not every row has a clone size; where given, it reads once, few, many or a size class.

D gene | J gene | V gene | clone size | CDR3 protein | CDR3 DNA
- | TRBJ1-5 | TRBV2 | - | CASSAGLEGDSNQPQHF | TGTGCCAGCAGTGCCGGACTTGAAGGAGATAGCAATCAGCCCCAGCATTTT
- | TRBJ1-4 | TRBV29-1 | - | CSVGEGGTNEKLFF | TGCAGCGTCGGGGAGGGGGGAACTAATGAAAAACTGTTTTTT
TRBD2 | TRBJ2-5 | TRBV5-4 | - | CASSLGTGGAETQYF | TGTGCCAGCAGCTTGGGGACCGGGGGGGCGGAGACCCAGTACTTC
TRBD1 | TRBJ2-2 | TRBV2 | - | CASKGGPNTGELFF | TGTGCCAGCAAAGGGGGCCCGAACACCGGGGAGCTGTTTTTT
- | TRBJ1-2 | TRBV20-1 | - | CSAGSGYTF | TGCAGTGCTGGCAGTGGCTACACCTTC
TRBD1 | TRBJ2-1 | TRBV5-6 | - | CASSLLGTEIFNEQFF | TGTGCCAGCAGCTTGTTAGGGACAGAAATCTTCAATGAGCAGTTCTTC
TRBD1 | TRBJ2-5 | TRBV7-2 | - | CASNLGTGGGKTQYF | TGTGCCAGCAACCTCGGGACAGGGGGCGGAAAGACCCAGTACTTC
- | TRBJ1-1 | TRBV2 | - | CASSGSAGANTEAFF | TGTGCCAGCAGTGGAAGTGCAGGGGCGAACACTGAAGCTTTCTTT
TRBD1 | TRBJ2-5 | TRBV19 | once | CASSGDRARQETQYF | TGTGCCAGTAGTGGGGACAGGGCACGCCAAGAGACCCAGTACTTC
TRBD2 | TRBJ2-2 | TRBV9 | - | CASSVIAGGIGTGELFF | TGTGCCAGCAGCGTGATAGCGGGGGGGATAGGCACCGGGGAGCTGTTTTTT
- | TRBJ2-5 | TRBV10-2 | - | CASTTWQGETQYF | TGCGCCAGCACCACCTGGCAGGGGGAGACCCAGTACTTC
- | TRBJ1-3 | TRBV5-4 | - | CASSLGGYGNTIYF | TGTGCCAGCAGCTTGGGAGGATACGGAAACACCATATATTTT